This T cell receptor beta chain appears in the sequencing data of a study of OX40 agonist ivuxolimab in advanced cancers. The wider study: Ivuxolimab was administered intravenously to patients at 0.01 to 10 mg/kg every 2 weeks. Aged 23 to 79 with a mean of approximately 60 years, they were more than 80% male. Study findings and constraints: At doses 0.1 to 3.0 mg/kg, CD4+ and CD8+ clones expanded.

Sequencing used immunoSEQ multiplex PCR; TCRdb keeps in-frame clones, though not all of them. The sample has about 78,000 clones, approximately 90% seen once. For this clone: Its antigen is still unknown.

Germline trimming cut 0 bases from V and 5 bases from J; bases unmatched to any gene: 7. Germline V gene sequence: CDR1 MNHNS, CDR2 SASEGT. The CDR3 is 16 residues long. The chain combines TRBV6-1 with TRBJ2-3, with 8 positions matching TRBD1. The sequence came from an adult with an advanced solid tumor such as melanoma, head and neck, liver or kidney cancer. The input for sequencing was CD4+ or CD8+ T cells sorted from blood, taken in a trial of the OX40 agonist ivuxolimab. The CDR3 DNA reads TGTGCCAGCAGTGAAGCAGCCGGGACAGGTAGAGATACGCAGTATTTT. The encoded protein is CASSEAAGTGRDTQYF.